What follows is one TCR beta chain and its context. Genomic DNA provided the template from which TCR beta VDJ and CDR3 profiles were obtained. A single record per CDR3 protein comes from TCRdb applying MiXCR to the reads. The sample consists of 150,000 to 200,000 distinct CDR3 sequences, 40% to 55% of them appearing once. The CDR3 runs to 16 residues. With V trimmed by 2 bases and J by 0 bases, 4 bases remained unmatched. Germline lookup yields CDR1 ENHRY and CDR2 SYGVKD. The sample is drawn from a study of CD8+CD57+ T cells in acquired aplastic anemia. Those patients picked for sequencing had displayed CD8+CD57+ cell expansion on flow cytometry.

Sequencing input: sorted CD4+, CD8+, or CD8+CD57+ T cells (not recorded which) from PBMCs. The chain combines TRBV10-3 with TRBJ2-3, with 8 positions matching TRBD1. This receptor was identified in a human donor with aplastic anemia. The CDR3 loop reads CAISETGQGSTDTQYF. In DNA, the CDR3 is TGTGCCATCAGTGAGACAGGACAGGGTAGCACAGATACGCAGTATTTT.